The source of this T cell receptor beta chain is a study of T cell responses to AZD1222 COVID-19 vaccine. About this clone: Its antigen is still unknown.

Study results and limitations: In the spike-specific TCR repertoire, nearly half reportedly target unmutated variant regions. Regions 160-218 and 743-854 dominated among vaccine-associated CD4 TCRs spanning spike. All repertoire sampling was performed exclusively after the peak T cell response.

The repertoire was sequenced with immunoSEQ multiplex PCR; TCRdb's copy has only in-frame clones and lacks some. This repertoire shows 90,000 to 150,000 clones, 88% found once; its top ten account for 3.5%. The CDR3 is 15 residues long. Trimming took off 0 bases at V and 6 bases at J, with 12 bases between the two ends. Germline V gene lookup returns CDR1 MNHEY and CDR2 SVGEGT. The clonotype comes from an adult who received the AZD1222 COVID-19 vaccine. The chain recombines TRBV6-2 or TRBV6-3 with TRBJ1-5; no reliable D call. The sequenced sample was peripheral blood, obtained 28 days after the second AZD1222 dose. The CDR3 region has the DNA TGTGCCAGCAGTTACTCGGGCGGTGGAGGTCAGCCCCAGCATTTT. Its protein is CASSYSGGGGQPQHF.